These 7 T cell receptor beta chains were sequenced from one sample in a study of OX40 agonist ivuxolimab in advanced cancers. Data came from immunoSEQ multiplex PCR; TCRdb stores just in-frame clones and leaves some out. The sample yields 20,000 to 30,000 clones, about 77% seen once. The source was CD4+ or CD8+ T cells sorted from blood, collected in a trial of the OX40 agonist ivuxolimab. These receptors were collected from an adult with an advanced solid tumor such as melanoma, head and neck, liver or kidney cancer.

CDR3 nucleotides: TGTGCCAGCAGCGTAGGTCTCAGCGGGGTGTCCACAGATACGCAGTATTTT. It codes for CASSVGLSGVSTDTQYF. The chain employs TRBV9 and TRBJ2-3, with 7 bases identical to TRBD2. CDR1 is SGDLS and CDR2 is YYNGEE in the germline V gene. The CDR3 runs 17 residues. J gave up 2 bases and V 0 bases, and 9 bases lay outside the gene matches. Supplemented by reference TRBV9 and TRBJ2-3, the full variable domain reads DSGVTQTPKHLITATGQRVTLRCSPRSGDLSVYWYQQSLDQGLQFLIQYYNGEERAKGNILERFSAQQFPDLHSELNLSSLELGDSALYFCASSVGLSGVSTDTQYFGPGTRLTVL.

The CDR3 loop reads CAWSVRGNEQFF. The CDR3 bases are TGTGCCTGGAGTGTACGGGGGAATGAGCAGTTCTTC. The chain couples TRBV30 to TRBJ2-1; D may be TRBD2 (6 bases). CDR3 length equals 12 residues. Germline V gene data show CDR1 as GTSNPN and CDR2 as SVGIG (reference sequence). The V gene lost 0 bases and the J gene lost 7 bases, with 7 bases spanning the gap.

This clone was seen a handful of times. The CDR3 reads CATNRGSQETQYF. The CDR3 bases are TGTGCCACCAACAGGGGGTCCCAAGAGACCCAGTACTTC. The rearrangement uses TRBV5-8 and TRBJ2-5; 8 nucleotides match TRBD1. The CDR3 covers 13 residues. Germline-derived CDR1 and CDR2 are SGHTS and YDEGEE. The V segment lost 9 bases and the J segment 1 base; nucleotides outside the gene matches: 5.

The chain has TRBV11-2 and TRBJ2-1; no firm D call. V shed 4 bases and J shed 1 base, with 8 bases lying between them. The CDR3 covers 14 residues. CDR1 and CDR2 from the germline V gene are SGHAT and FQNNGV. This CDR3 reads CASSSLASYNEQFF. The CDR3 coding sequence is TGTGCCAGCAGCTCCTTAGCATCCTACAATGAGCAGTTCTTC.

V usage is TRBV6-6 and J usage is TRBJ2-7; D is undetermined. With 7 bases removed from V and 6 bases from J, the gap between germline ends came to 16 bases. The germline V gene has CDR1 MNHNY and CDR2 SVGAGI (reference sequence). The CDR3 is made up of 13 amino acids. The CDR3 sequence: CASKSPGGGEQYF. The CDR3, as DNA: TGTGCCAGCAAGTCCCCAGGTGGTGGCGAGCAGTACTTC.

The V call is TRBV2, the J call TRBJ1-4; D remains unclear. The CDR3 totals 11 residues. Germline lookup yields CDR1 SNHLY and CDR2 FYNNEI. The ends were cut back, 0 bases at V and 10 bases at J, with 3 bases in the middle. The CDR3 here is CASSEAGKLFF. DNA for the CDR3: TGTGCCAGCAGTGAAGCCGGAAAACTGTTTTTT.

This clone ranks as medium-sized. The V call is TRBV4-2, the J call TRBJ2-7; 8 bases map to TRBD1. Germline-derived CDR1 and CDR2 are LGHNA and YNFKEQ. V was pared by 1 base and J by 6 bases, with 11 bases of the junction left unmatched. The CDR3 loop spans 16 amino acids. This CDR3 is CASSQVPGQGVGEQYF. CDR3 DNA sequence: TGTGCCAGCAGCCAAGTTCCCGGACAGGGAGTTGGCGAGCAGTACTTC.